Listed below are T cell receptor beta chains from one sample, sequenced in a study of T cell responses to AZD1222 COVID-19 vaccine. Using immunoSEQ multiplex PCR, the repertoire was profiled, and TCRdb retains in-frame clones only, with some absent. This repertoire shows more than 110,000 clones, 80% to 90% found once; its top ten account for around 3%. The source was peripheral blood, collected on day 0 of AZD1222 vaccination. The receptors derive from an adult in good health. Both conserved end residues are trimmed from each CDR3.

TRBV28	ASSLNEQF
TRBV5-1	ASSLGQNTGELF
TRBV27	ASSSWTGSNEQF
TRBV13	ASSLGGGQGHQPQH
TRBV28	ASSPGTGGPLNYGYT
TRBV7-6	ASWGLRGVLDNEQF
TRBV12-3/TRBV12-4	ASSLLAGGEQF
TRBV6-5	ASSYEALSTDTQY
TRBV5-6	ATARGGHGNSPLH
TRBV5-1	ASSLEGREKLF